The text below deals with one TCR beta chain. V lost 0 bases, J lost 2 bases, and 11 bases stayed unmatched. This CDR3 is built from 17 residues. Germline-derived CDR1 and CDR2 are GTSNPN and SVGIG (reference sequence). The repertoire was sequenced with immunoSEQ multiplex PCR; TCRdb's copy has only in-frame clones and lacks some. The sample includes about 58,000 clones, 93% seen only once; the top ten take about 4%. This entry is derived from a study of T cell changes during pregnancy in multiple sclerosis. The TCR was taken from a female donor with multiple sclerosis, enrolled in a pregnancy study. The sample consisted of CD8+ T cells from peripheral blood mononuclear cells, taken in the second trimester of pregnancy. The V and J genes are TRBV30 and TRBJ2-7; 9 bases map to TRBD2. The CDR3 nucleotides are TGTGCCTGGAGTGTACTAGGTACTAGCGGGTCCCCCTACGAGCAGTACTTC. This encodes CAWSVLGTSGSPYEQYF.